These 17 T cell receptor beta chains were all obtained from the same sample, sequenced in a study of T-cell memory formation after mild COVID-19. TCRdb reprocessed the 5' RACE reads via MiXCR and lists one record per CDR3 protein. The table includes roughly 130,000 distinct CDR3 sequences, 5% to 6.5% detected once. Material: PBMCs or a T cell subset sorted from them (not recorded which). These TCRs come from an adult woman who had mild COVID-19 (a few samples of this study predate the infection). Cell type and time point are not known.

This clonotype appeared a few times. The rearrangement links TRBV2 to TRBJ2-2, with TRBD2 identical over 9 bases. The germline gives CDR1 SNHLY, CDR2 FYNNEI. The CDR3 is 16 residues long. With V trimmed by 2 bases and J by 4 bases, 5 bases remained unmatched. This CDR3 is CASSEQRGAGTGELFF. The DNA of the CDR3 is TGTGCCAGCAGTGAACAGCGGGGGGCGGGCACCGGGGAGCTGTTTTTT.

V gene TRBV7-9 combines with J gene TRBJ1-3; no clear D gene. Germline assignment: CDR1 SEHNR and CDR2 FQNEAQ (reference sequence). This CDR3 comprises 16 residues. Trimming removed 2 bases at V and 0 bases at J, with 11 bases between. CDR3 residues: CASSLLTRRSGNTIYF. The CDR3 bases are TGTGCCAGCAGCTTACTGACACGACGCTCTGGAAACACCATATATTTT.

This clonotype occurred many times. V gene TRBV5-1 combines with J gene TRBJ2-5, with no clear D. This CDR3 has 14 amino acids. The V gene lost 4 bases and the J gene lost 4 bases, with 14 bases spanning the gap. CDR1 and CDR2 from the germline V gene are SGHRS and YFSETQ. The CDR3 here is CASSPVGSPETQYF. The CDR3, as DNA: TGCGCCAGCAGCCCTGTCGGCAGCCCAGAGACCCAGTACTTC.

This clonotype was detected many times. The chain recombines TRBV7-2 with TRBJ2-7; possibly TRBD2 for D (5 bases). The germline CDR1 and CDR2 sequences are SGHTA and FQGNSA. The CDR3 runs to 12 residues. Trimming left V 3 bases short and J 6 bases short, with 9 bases between. CDR3 sequence: CASSFSRGEQYF. The CDR3 region has the DNA TGTGCCAGCAGCTTTAGTCGGGGCGAGCAGTACTTC.

This clonotype was seen a handful of times. The chain couples TRBV6-5 to TRBJ1-3; D is ambiguous. The V gene's germline CDR1 is MNHEY and CDR2 SVGAGI. The CDR3 is made up of 13 amino acids. Trimming removed 2 bases from V and 0 bases from J, with 2 bases in between. CDR3 nucleotide sequence: TGTGCCAGCAGTTACGACTCTGGAAACACCATATATTTT. It specifies CASSYDSGNTIYF.

Points on this clonotype: One end of the junction does not line up with germline, which may come from a read error. The chain combines TRBV7-3 with TRBJ1-2, with D uncertain. Per germline, CDR1 SGHTA and CDR2 FQGTGA. This CDR3 contains 13 residues. The CDR3 loop reads CASRSTTSGIVSF. The DNA of the CDR3 is TGTGCCAGCAGATCCACCACTAGCGGGATTGTGAGCTTC.

This clonotype was seen ten or more times. The CDR3 coding sequence is TGTGCCGGAAGAGGGTCTGCCTCTGGAAACACCATATATTTT. This gives the protein CAGRGSASGNTIYF. The J gene is TRBJ1-3, the V gene TRBV12-3 or TRBV12-4; no clear D. This CDR3 is 14 amino acids long. V lost 11 bases to trimming and J lost 0 bases, with 14 bases between them.

This clonotype was detected ten times or more. The V and J genes are TRBV12-3 or TRBV12-4 and TRBJ1-1; TRBD1 matches 8 bases. The CDR3 sequence is 14 residues long. The V gene end was trimmed by 3 bases and the J gene end by 3 bases; junction bases not matched to a gene: 3. In DNA, the CDR3 is TGTGCCAGCAGTTTTACAGGGGGGGACACTGAAGCTTTCTTT. Encoded protein: CASSFTGGDTEAFF.

V and J are TRBV20-1 and TRBJ2-2; D is undetermined. The V end was cut by 3 bases, the J end by 4 bases, with 9 bases between. CDR1 and CDR2 from the germline V gene are DFQATT and SNEGSKA (reference sequence). The CDR3 spans 13 residues. CDR3: CSARSRRTGELFF. DNA of the CDR3: TGCAGTGCTAGGAGCCGCCGCACCGGGGAGCTGTTTTTT.

This clonotype was observed at least ten times. J is TRBJ2-7 and V is TRBV20-1, with D perhaps assigned TRBD1 or TRBD2 (5 bases each). Trimming left V 0 bases short and J 2 bases short, with 14 bases between. In germline, CDR1 is DFQATT, CDR2 SNEGSKA (reference sequence). CDR3 size: 15 residues. The CDR3 DNA reads as TGCAGTGCTAGAGATCCGAAGGGACCGGCCTACGAGCAGTACTTC. The encoded protein is CSARDPKGPAYEQYF.

This clonotype appeared once. The chain has TRBV15 and TRBJ2-5; D perhaps matches TRBD1 (5 bases). Deletions cut 0 bases from V and 2 bases from J, with 10 bases between. The CDR3 is 15 residues long. CDR1 and CDR2 from the germline V gene are LNHNV and YYDKDF (reference sequence). Here the CDR3 DNA reads TGTGCCACCAGCAGAGATCTGACAGAACAAGAGACCCAGTACTTC. Encoded protein: CATSRDLTEQETQYF.

This clonotype was observed a handful of times. V usage is TRBV20-1 and J usage is TRBJ1-2; no reliable D call. This CDR3 spans 13 amino acids. V lost 0 bases and J 7 bases, leaving 12 bases between the germline ends. Germline V gives CDR1 DFQATT, CDR2 SNEGSKA (reference sequence). CDR3 coding DNA: TGCAGTGCTAGAGATTCCGGGTCCCTTGGCTACACCTTC. This codes for CSARDSGSLGYTF.

The rearrangement links TRBV6-5 to TRBJ1-2; 7 bases are shared with TRBD1. Germline CDR1 reads MNHEY; CDR2 reads SVGAGI. The CDR3 runs to 13 residues. Trimming took 5 bases from V and 7 from J; bases not matched to a gene: 7. CDR3 protein: CASSLDRVGGYTF. The CDR3 DNA sequence: TGTGCCAGCAGTCTAGACAGGGTTGGTGGCTACACCTTC.

V is TRBV12-3 or TRBV12-4 and J is TRBJ2-7; TRBD1 matches at 11 bases. V shed 7 bases, J shed 5 bases, and the junction held 7 bases outside the gene matches. The CDR3 is 14 residues long. The CDR3 region has the DNA TGTGCCAGCACCACGGGACAGGGGGAAAACGAGCAGTACTTC. Its protein product is CASTTGQGENEQYF.

In its sample, this clonotype was seen a few times. V usage is TRBV3-1 and J usage is TRBJ1-1, with D unresolved. Looked up from germline, CDR1 is LGHDT and CDR2 is YNNKEL (reference sequence). V was shortened by 3 bases and J by 1 base, with 12 bases between the two germline ends. There are 15 residues in the CDR3. The CDR3 here is CASSQLRGSNTEAFF. CDR3 DNA sequence: TGTGCCAGCAGCCAGCTGAGAGGGTCGAACACTGAAGCTTTCTTT.

The chain has TRBV3-1 and TRBJ2-7; D possibly matches TRBD1 or TRBD2 (5 bases each). V lost 1 base, J lost 1 base, and 14 bases lay in between. Germline V gene data show CDR1 as LGHDT and CDR2 as YNNKEL (reference sequence). This CDR3 has 16 amino acids. CDR3 DNA sequence: TGTGCCAGCAGCCAAGGCACCGGGGCGATATCCTACGAGCAGTACTTC. It translates to CASSQGTGAISYEQYF.

This clonotype was counted only a few times. The chain recombines TRBV27 with TRBJ2-3, with 7 bases lining up with TRBD1. Germline CDR1 MNHEY, CDR2 SMNVEV (reference sequence). This CDR3 is built from 16 residues. With V trimmed by 2 bases and J by 3 bases, 8 bases remained unmatched. The CDR3 loop reads CASSLTGQIRTDTQYF. CDR3 DNA: TGTGCCAGCAGTTTAACGGGACAGATCAGGACAGATACGCAGTATTTT.